Here is one T cell receptor beta chain with its context. The antigen is undetermined. The data were taken from a study of CD8 T cells in Susac syndrome. The RNA, about 0.45 to 1 ug, was put through reverse transcription using random hexamers. Amplification of TCR beta CDR3 spanned 54 Vbeta and 13 Jbeta via immunoSEQ multiplex PCR. One entry per CDR3 protein results from TCRdb running MiXCR on the immunoSEQ multiplex PCR reads. The table lists about 100,000 distinct CDR3 sequences, nearly 97% of them singletons. TEMRA cells were enriched by FACS, while CD8+ and CD4+ T cells were obtained through a negative isolation that was performed magnetically. Findings of the study overall: Among people with Susac, CD8+ clonal expansion was greatest in TEMRA cells and active patients.

Sequenced sample: CD8+ T cells from PBMCs. The TCR was taken from a human donor with Susac syndrome.

The DNA of the CDR3 is TGTGCCAGCAGCACAACACTATCGGAAGCTTTCTTT. Its translation: CASSTTLSEAFF. V and J are TRBV5-6 and TRBJ1-1, with no clear D. Germline CDR1 is SGHDT and CDR2 is YYEEEE. V was clipped by 4 bases and J by 8 bases, with 12 bases between them. This CDR3 is 12 amino acids long.